This T cell receptor beta chain was identified during a study of CD8 T cells in ankylosing spondylitis. Study-level points and caveats: Relatively rare in peripheral blood, disease-linked clones were also CD8+.

There are many counts of this clonotype. Its specificity is unknown. Making use of molecular barcodes, quantitative 5'-RACE generated TCR beta libraries. MiXCR, applied by TCRdb to the 5' RACE reads, yields one record per CDR3 protein. Of some 250,000 distinct CDR3 sequences in the sample, about 24% are singletons; the top ten hold over 0.55%. The CDR3 has 12 amino acids. Germline V gene data show CDR1 as SNHLY and CDR2 as FYNNEI. Trimming removed 7 bases from V and 4 bases from J, with 10 bases in between. The source material was blood, either unsorted or a sorted T cell fraction (not recorded which). The chain carries TRBV2 and TRBJ1-2; weak D call: TRBD1 (5 bases). This TCR was sampled from a male donor with ankylosing spondylitis or in good health (not recorded which). CDR3 nucleotides: TGTGCCAGCACGGGGCAGGTCTATGGCTACACCTTC. The encoded protein is CASTGQVYGYTF.